The T cell receptor (beta chain) described here comes from a study of shared clonotypes between healthy human individuals. The germline V gene encodes CDR1 MDHEN and CDR2 SYDVKM. V dropped 10 bases and J dropped 4; count of bases not matched to a gene: 9. This CDR3 comprises 14 residues. The assay was immunoSEQ multiplex PCR, and TCRdb's table has in-frame clones only and misses some. The sample lists roughly 220,000 clones; 60% to 70% were seen once. The chain employs TRBV28 and TRBJ2-5; 10 bases are shared with TRBD1. The sample comprised memory CD4+ T cells sorted from blood. The subset is: CD45RA-negative fraction. This sequence originates from a man aged 25-40 years in good health. CDR3 DNA: TGTGCCACGCGACAGGGGGCGCTCCGAGAGACCCAGTACTTC. Amino acids: CATRQGALRETQYF. The complete variable domain, with remaining parts taken from reference TRBV28 and TRBJ2-5, reads DVKVTQSSRYLVKRTGEKVFLECVQDMDHENMFWYRQDPGLGLRLIYFSYDVKMKEKGDIPEGYSVSREKKERFSLILESASTNQTSMYLCATRQGALRETQYFGPGTRLLVL.